One T cell receptor beta chain is described in this entry. Clones were sequenced by immunoSEQ multiplex PCR, and TCRdb holds only the in-frame ones, with some missing. This sample has some 90,000 clones, with 70% to 90% found just once. Trimming removed 6 bases at V and 1 base at J, with 9 bases between. This CDR3 contains 13 residues. Per germline, CDR1 KGHSH and CDR2 LQKENI. These data belong to a study of blood T cell repertoires in COVID-19. Study-level information: The United States, Italy and Spain supplied acute and convalescent COVID-19 samples. In each case, the material was cDNA or gDNA derived from T cells, B-cell-depleted T cells, or PBMCs.

The clonotype was recovered from a man aged 50 to 59 with acute or convalescent COVID-19. The specimen sequenced was peripheral blood. V and J are TRBV18 and TRBJ1-2; D call uncertain. The CDR3: CASSEDGNYGYTF. The DNA for the CDR3 is TGTGCCAGCTCGGAGGACGGTAACTATGGCTACACCTTC.